This T cell receptor beta chain is from a study of blood T cell repertoires in COVID-19. Data came from immunoSEQ multiplex PCR; TCRdb stores just in-frame clones and leaves some out. The sample shows a few hundred thousand clones, around nine tenths of them seen only once. This CDR3 spans 16 amino acids. Germline values: CDR1 SGHNT, CDR2 YYREEE (reference sequence). Trimming cost V 0 bases and J 6 bases; bases outside gene matches: 8. Assignments of participants to cohorts depended upon their own reported clinical history. V gene TRBV5-4 combines with J gene TRBJ2-1, with 8 bases fitting TRBD2. This TCR was sampled from a woman younger than 45 who had recovered from COVID-19. Sequencing used PBMCs or T cells enriched from blood (not recorded which). The CDR3 reads CASSLGGASGSNEQFF. DNA for the CDR3: TGTGCCAGCAGCTTGGGGGGGGCTAGCGGGTCCAATGAGCAGTTCTTC.